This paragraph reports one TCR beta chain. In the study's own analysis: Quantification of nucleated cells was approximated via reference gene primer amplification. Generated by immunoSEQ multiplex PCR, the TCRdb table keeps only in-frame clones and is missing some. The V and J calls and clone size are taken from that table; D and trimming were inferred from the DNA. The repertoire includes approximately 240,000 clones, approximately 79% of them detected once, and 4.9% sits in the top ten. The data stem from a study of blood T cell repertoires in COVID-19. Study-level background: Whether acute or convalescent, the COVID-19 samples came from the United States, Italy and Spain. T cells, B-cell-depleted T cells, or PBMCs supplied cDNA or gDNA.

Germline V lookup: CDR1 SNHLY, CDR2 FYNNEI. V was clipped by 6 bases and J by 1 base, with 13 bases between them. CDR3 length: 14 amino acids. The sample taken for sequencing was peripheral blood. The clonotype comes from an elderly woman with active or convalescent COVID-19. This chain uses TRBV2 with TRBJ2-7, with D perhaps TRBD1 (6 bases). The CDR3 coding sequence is TGTGCCAGCAGGACCGAGGGGGTTTCCTACGAGCAGTACTTC. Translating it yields CASRTEGVSYEQYF.